Each of the 17 T cell receptor beta chains below was sequenced from the same sample in a study of blood T cell repertoires in COVID-19 (dated by TCRdb to 2018 to 2021). Libraries came from the immunoSEQ multiplex PCR assay. Sourced from immuneACCESS, this table was stored by TCRdb with only in-frame sequences that have V and J called. A share of the clones is absent; for the studies checked, an unresolved V gene accounts for under half, and the remainder has no known explanation. A total of fewer than 300,000 clones appear in this sample, around 80% of them only once. About 5% of the sample is in the top ten clones. What was sequenced was PBMCs or T cells enriched from blood (not recorded which). These receptor sequences come from a man aged 35-49 years who had been exposed to COVID-19.

V and J are TRBV5-6 and TRBJ2-1, with D hard to call. Per the germline V gene, CDR1 is SGHDT and CDR2 is YYEEEE. Trimming cost V 4 bases and J 5 bases, with 16 bases left between them. There are 15 residues in the CDR3. The CDR3 nucleotides are TGTGCCAGCAGCCTACCTTTCCCCTATAACAATGAGCAGTTCTTC. As protein: CASSLPFPYNNEQFF.

CDR3: CATSGGRRAKNIQYF. In nucleotides, the CDR3 is TGTGCCACCAGTGGAGGGCGCAGGGCCAAAAACATTCAGTACTTC. The rearrangement uses TRBV24-1 and TRBJ2-4; D is perhaps TRBD2 (5 bases). The V end was cut by 5 bases, the J end by 1 base, with 11 bases between. CDR3 size: 15 residues. The germline gives CDR1 KGHDR, CDR2 SFDVKD.

The V gene is TRBV5-1, the J gene TRBJ2-3; D perhaps matches TRBD2 (5 bases). Germline V lookup: CDR1 SGHRS, CDR2 YFSETQ. V gave up 4 bases and J gave up 0 bases, with 18 bases separating them. The CDR3 has 17 amino acids. The DNA for the CDR3 is TGCGCCAGCAGCGAAAGAGGGTTGGCAACTAGCACAGATACGCAGTATTTT. This gives the protein CASSERGLATSTDTQYF.

A few counts support this clone. The rearrangement links TRBV2 to TRBJ2-4; TRBD2 agrees at 15 bases. Trimming at V came to 10 bases and at J to 7 bases, leaving 11 bases not matched to a gene. In germline, CDR1 is SNHLY, CDR2 FYNNEI. The CDR3 is 16 residues long. The CDR3 nucleotides read TGTGCCACCGGACTAGCGGGAGGGCCGGTGGTGAACATTCAGTACTTC. Encoded protein: CATGLAGGPVVNIQYF.

This clone has only a few counts. This chain connects TRBV30 to TRBJ2-1; a possible D gene is TRBD2 (6 bases). CDR1 is GTSNPN, CDR2 SVGIG, per germline (reference sequence). The CDR3 is made up of 16 amino acids. The V end lost 0 bases, the J end lost 6 bases, and 18 bases lay between the germline ends. DNA for the CDR3: TGTGCCTGGAGTGTACTGCGCGGGATGGGGATCAATGAGCAGTTCTTC. This codes for CAWSVLRGMGINEQFF.

This sequence joins TRBV29-1 and TRBJ1-1, with 9 bases matching TRBD1. The V gene end was trimmed by 6 bases and the J gene end by 10 bases; junction bases not matched to a gene: 6. This CDR3 region has 11 residues. Looked up from germline, CDR1 is SQVTM and CDR2 is ANQGSEA. The CDR3 DNA reads as TGCAGCGTCAAGAGGACAGGGGCAGCTTTCTTT. Translated, it gives CSVKRTGAAFF.

J is TRBJ2-3 and V is TRBV7-2, with a tentative D call TRBD1 (6 bases). V was pared by 1 base and J by 0 bases, with 8 bases between. CDR1 SGHTA and CDR2 FQGNSA come from the germline V gene. The CDR3 sequence is 15 residues long. CDR3 in amino acids: CASSLGGLSTDTQYF. As DNA, the CDR3 is TGTGCCAGCAGCTTAGGGGGGCTGAGCACAGATACGCAGTATTTT.

This chain connects TRBV27 to TRBJ2-2, with 13 positions matching TRBD2. Germline trimming cut 3 bases from V and 3 bases from J; bases unmatched to any gene: 4. CDR3 length equals 17 residues. The germline V gene has CDR1 MNHEY and CDR2 SMNVEV (reference sequence). The CDR3 nucleotides are TGTGCCAGCAGTTTCGGGACTAGCGGGAAGTACACCGGGGAGCTGTTTTTT. This codes for CASSFGTSGKYTGELFF.

This sequence joins TRBV5-1 and TRBJ2-2; 9 bases align to TRBD1. CDR1 and CDR2 from the germline V gene are SGHRS and YFSETQ. The V segment lost 4 bases and the J segment 5 bases; nucleotides outside the gene matches: 6. There are 15 residues in the CDR3. The CDR3 DNA is TGCGCCAGCAGCGGCCGGACAGGGGATACCGGGGAGCTGTTTTTT. Protein sequence: CASSGRTGDTGELFF.

The chain couples TRBV7-6 to TRBJ2-7, with TRBD2 matching 9 bases. Germline V gene lookup returns CDR1 SGHVS and CDR2 FNYEAQ. Trimming at V came to 2 bases and at J to 3 bases, leaving 5 bases not matched to a gene. CDR3 length: 15 residues. In DNA, the CDR3 is TGTGCCAGCAGCTTATCGGCTAGCGGGAACTACGAGCAGTACTTC. The encoded protein is CASSLSASGNYEQYF.

As concerns this clone: No conserved phenylalanine or tryptophan ends this CDR3, so it is likely a read error. The DNA is left out, because the CDR3 cannot be placed on it with certainty; the CDR3 is given as TCRdb lists it. CDR3 in amino acids: CASRAGTPTTYRR. The chain links TRBV6-4 to TRBJ1-2; the table gives TRBD1 as D, unverified against the DNA. Germline CDR1 reads MRHNA; CDR2 reads SNTAGT. The CDR3 is 13 residues long, ends included.

This sequence joins TRBV7-8 and TRBJ2-3; 7 nucleotides line up with TRBD1. The CDR3 covers 15 residues. Germline V CDR1 and CDR2: SGHVS, FQNEAQ. The V gene end was trimmed by 5 bases and the J gene end by 4 bases; junction bases not matched to a gene: 9. DNA of the CDR3: TGTGCCAGCAGCCCCCCCGGGACAGCTGCAGATACGCAGTATTTT. Its translation: CASSPPGTAADTQYF.

This chain connects TRBV15 to TRBJ1-2; the D is unclear. The V and J ends lost 5 bases and 2 bases respectively, with 18 bases between them. Germline values: CDR1 LNHNV, CDR2 YYDKDF (reference sequence). This CDR3 has 16 residues. CDR3 sequence (DNA): TGTGCCACCAGCTTGGGCGGGCCTCGAGGGAACTATGGCTACACCTTC. Translation: CATSLGGPRGNYGYTF.

V and J are TRBV2 and TRBJ2-2, with 7 bases lining up with TRBD2. V shed 10 bases and J 7 bases; nucleotides not matched to a gene: 0. The CDR3 extends over 10 amino acids. CDR1 and CDR2 from the germline V gene are SNHLY and FYNNEI. CDR3 loop: CATGGGELFF. The CDR3 DNA follows: TGTGCCACGGGGGGCGGGGAGCTGTTTTTT.

This sequence joins TRBV24-1 and TRBJ1-1; D is possibly TRBD1 (6 bases). This CDR3 has 17 amino acids. The V gene's germline CDR1 is KGHDR and CDR2 SFDVKD. V was trimmed by 0 bases and J by 1 base, leaving 14 bases between them. This CDR3 is CATSDLQGGQGNTEAFF. CDR3 nucleotide sequence: TGTGCCACCAGTGATTTGCAAGGGGGTCAGGGGAACACTGAAGCTTTCTTT.

V and J are TRBV14 and TRBJ2-3; D may be TRBD1 (5 bases). The germline gives CDR1 SGHDN, CDR2 FVKESK. This CDR3 region has 17 residues. Trimming took 0 bases from V and 4 from J, leaving 17 bases between them. The CDR3 DNA reads as TGTGCCAGCAGCCAAGATAGGGGATCCGATATATCAGATACGCAGTATTTT. This encodes CASSQDRGSDISDTQYF.

This sequence joins TRBV18 and TRBJ1-4, with 7 bases matching TRBD1. This CDR3 is built from 14 residues. Unmatched junction bases numbered 6, after V lost 3 bases and J lost 8 bases. Germline CDR1 KGHSH, CDR2 LQKENI. The CDR3 here is CASSPMGQTEKLFF. CDR3 nucleotides: TGTGCCAGCTCACCGATGGGACAGACCGAAAAACTGTTTTTT.